These 15 T cell receptor beta chains originate from one sample sequenced in a study of T cell responses to AZD1222 COVID-19 vaccine. The table came from immunoSEQ multiplex PCR; TCRdb's copy has only in-frame clones and leaves some out. The data contain tens of thousands of clones, approximately 79% of them singletons. The material was peripheral blood, obtained on day 0 of AZD1222 vaccination. All receptors come from an adult in good health.

This sequence joins TRBV4-3 and TRBJ1-2, with D tentatively TRBD1 (5 bases). Germline CDR1 LGHNA, CDR2 YSLEER. Trimming took 0 bases from V and 8 from J, leaving 19 bases between them. This CDR3 is 16 amino acids long. As DNA, the CDR3 is TGCGCCAGCAGCCAAGATCTCTGGACAACAGCCAAAGGCTACACCTTC. It encodes CASSQDLWTTAKGYTF.

CDR3 sequence (DNA): TGTGCCTGGAGCCGACTAGCGGGAGTATTCGAGCAGTTCTTC. It yields the protein CAWSRLAGVFEQFF. The V and J genes are TRBV30 and TRBJ2-1, with 12 bases matching TRBD2. J lost 10 bases, V lost 3 bases, and 7 bases had no gene match. In germline, CDR1 is GTSNPN, CDR2 SVGIG (reference sequence). The CDR3 is 14 residues long.

The V call is TRBV10-3, the J call TRBJ2-2; 7 bases align to TRBD1. From germline, CDR1 is ENHRY and CDR2 SYGVKD. The CDR3 length is 16 residues. V dropped 1 base and J dropped 2; count of bases not matched to a gene: 4. DNA of the CDR3: TGTGCCATCAGTGAGTTTGGGACAGCCAACACCGGGGAGCTGTTTTTT. Translating gives CAISEFGTANTGELFF.

This chain uses TRBV19 with TRBJ2-7; possible D gene TRBD1, 5 bases. Per germline, CDR1 LNHDA and CDR2 SQIVND (reference sequence). Trimming cost V 6 bases and J 2 bases, with 11 bases left between them. The CDR3 runs to 13 residues. CDR3 amino acids: CASRQGATYEQYF. The CDR3 nucleotides are TGTGCCAGTAGGCAAGGGGCGACCTACGAGCAGTACTTC.

The V call is TRBV7-9, the J call TRBJ1-6; no clear D gene. This CDR3 spans 16 amino acids. V was trimmed by 3 bases and J by 0 bases, leaving 9 bases between them. CDR1 and CDR2 (germline): SEHNR, FQNEAQ (reference sequence). CDR3 loop: CASSFLGSSYNSPLHF. The CDR3, as DNA: TGTGCCAGCAGCTTTTTAGGGTCCTCCTATAATTCACCCCTCCACTTT. Full variable domain (rest looked up from reference TRBV7-9 and TRBJ1-6): DTGVSQNPRHKITKRGQNVTFRCDPISEHNRLYWYRQTLGQGPEFLTYFQNEAQLEKSRLLSDRFSAERPKGSFSTLEIQRTEQGDSAMYLCASSFLGSSYNSPLHFGNGTRLTVT.

This chain joins TRBV5-1 and TRBJ1-2; D gene uncertain. Trimming left V 0 bases short and J 4 bases short, with 7 bases between. The CDR3 consists of 13 residues. CDR1 and CDR2 (germline): SGHRS, YFSETQ. CDR3 sequence: CASSLVAGYGYTF. CDR3 nucleotides: TGCGCCAGCAGCTTGGTGGCAGGCTATGGCTACACCTTC.

This chain joins TRBV19 and TRBJ1-3, with a tentative D call TRBD1 (5 bases). CDR1 LNHDA and CDR2 SQIVND come from the germline V gene (reference sequence). V was trimmed by 8 bases and J by 3 bases, leaving 14 bases between them. CDR3 length: 14 residues. CDR3 nucleotide sequence: TGTGCCAGTGGTGCCGGGACCGATGGAAACACCATATATTTT. Protein: CASGAGTDGNTIYF.

The chain joins TRBV5-1 to TRBJ2-1; weak D call: TRBD1 (5 bases). Looked up from germline, CDR1 is SGHRS and CDR2 is YFSETQ. V gave up 1 base and J gave up 6 bases, with 8 bases separating them. The CDR3 is 13 amino acids. CDR3 sequence: CASSLPTGNEQFF. In DNA, the CDR3 is TGCGCCAGCAGCTTGCCCACAGGCAATGAGCAGTTCTTC.

CDR3 region: CASSPHPVAGLETQYF. In DNA, the CDR3 is TGTGCCAGCAGCCCGCATCCTGTAGCGGGGTTAGAGACCCAGTACTTC. The chain uses TRBV7-9 and TRBJ2-5; 8 bases are a match to TRBD2. The germline V gene encodes CDR1 SEHNR and CDR2 FQNEAQ (reference sequence). J lost 4 bases, V lost 5 bases, and 12 bases had no gene match. The CDR3 runs 16 residues.

The chain combines TRBV4-3 with TRBJ2-5; D might be TRBD1 (5 bases). Deletions cut 0 bases from V and 7 bases from J, with 18 bases between. This CDR3 has 16 residues. The germline gives CDR1 LGHNA, CDR2 YSLEER. CDR3 amino acids: CASSQDRAEPGRTQYF. In DNA, the CDR3 is TGCGCCAGCAGCCAAGACAGGGCAGAGCCTGGACGGACCCAGTACTTC.

This clone came up once. The J gene is TRBJ2-6, the V gene TRBV19; the D is unclear. The germline V gene encodes CDR1 LNHDA and CDR2 SQIVND (reference sequence). CDR3 length equals 15 residues. Trimming stripped 2 bases from V and 2 bases from J, with 7 bases between. CDR3 bases: TGTGCCAGTAGTATATATGGGACTGGGGCCAACGTCCTGACTTTC. Translating gives CASSIYGTGANVLTF.

V and J are TRBV3-1 (or the pseudogene TRBV3-2) and TRBJ2-4; D is undetermined. Germline V lookup: CDR1 LGHDT, CDR2 YNNKEL (reference sequence). V lost 5 bases and J lost 0, with 14 bases in between. This CDR3 spans 16 amino acids. CDR3 protein: CASSNDLILAKNIQYF. DNA for the CDR3: TGTGCCAGCAGCAACGACCTAATTCTAGCCAAAAACATTCAGTACTTC.

A single count supports this clone. This chain connects TRBV4-1 to TRBJ2-5; 10 bases fit TRBD2. Germline V gives CDR1 MGHRA, CDR2 YSYEKL. V gave up 3 bases and J gave up 5 bases; unmatched junction bases: 3. The CDR3 consists of 14 residues. This CDR3 reads CASSQTSGYETQYF. For the CDR3, the DNA is TGCGCCAGCAGCCAGACTAGCGGGTACGAGACCCAGTACTTC.

The J gene is TRBJ2-3, the V gene TRBV19, with 10 bases identical to TRBD2. Looked up from germline, CDR1 is LNHDA and CDR2 is SQIVND (reference sequence). The CDR3 covers 15 residues. V lost 5 bases to trimming and J lost 4 bases; unmatched junction nucleotides: 6. This chain's CDR3 is CASSPSGGHSDTQYF. The CDR3 coding sequence is TGTGCCAGTAGTCCTAGCGGGGGCCACTCAGATACGCAGTATTTT.

The chain has TRBV14 and TRBJ2-7; D is ambiguous. CDR1 SGHDN and CDR2 FVKESK come from the germline V gene. The CDR3 runs to 13 residues. V was shortened by 3 bases and J by 6 bases, with 12 bases between the two germline ends. This CDR3 is CASSHHYRSEQYF. DNA for the CDR3: TGTGCCAGCAGCCACCACTATCGGAGCGAGCAGTACTTC. Full variable domain (remainder filled in from reference TRBV14 and TRBJ2-7): EAGVTQFPSHSVIEKGQTVTLRCDPISGHDNLYWYRRVMGKEIKFLLHFVKESKQDESGMPNNRFLAERTGGTYSTLKVQPAELEDSGVYFCASSHHYRSEQYFGPGTRLTVT.